These 14 T cell receptor beta chains originate from one sample sequenced in a study of blood T cell repertoires in COVID-19. TCRdb's table, derived via immunoSEQ multiplex PCR, lists solely in-frame clones and lacks some. This table has 300,000 to 350,000 clones, 65% to 85% appearing once. Input material: peripheral blood. Receptor source: a man aged 25-45 years with active or convalescent COVID-19.

This chain joins TRBV5-5 and TRBJ1-3; D not resolved. The CDR3 consists of 16 residues. V lost 0 bases and J 3 bases, leaving 13 bases between the germline ends. Germline assignment: CDR1 SGHKS and CDR2 YYEKEE (reference sequence). The CDR3: CASSLDSGVLGNTIYF. The CDR3 coding sequence is TGTGCCAGCAGCTTGGACTCAGGCGTTCTTGGAAACACCATATATTTT. The full variable domain, completed using reference TRBV5-5 and TRBJ1-3, is DAGVTQSPTHLIKTRGQQVTLRCSPISGHKSVSWYQQVLGQGPQFIFQYYEKEERGRGNFPDRFSARQFPNYSSELNVNALLLGDSALYLCASSLDSGVLGNTIYFGEGSWLTVV.

The chain couples TRBV2 to TRBJ1-2; tentatively, D is TRBD1 (6 bases). Germline values: CDR1 SNHLY, CDR2 FYNNEI. There are 13 residues in the CDR3. With 5 bases removed from V and 4 bases from J, the gap between germline ends came to 11 bases. CDR3 loop: CASSRQDTYGYTF. CDR3 nucleotide sequence: TGTGCCAGCAGTAGACAGGACACCTATGGCTACACCTTC. Supplemented by reference TRBV2 and TRBJ1-2, the full variable domain reads EPEVTQTPSHQVTQMGQEVILRCVPISNHLYFYWYRQILGQKVEFLVSFYNNEISEKSEIFDDQFSVERPDGSNFTLKIRSTKLEDSAMYFCASSRQDTYGYTFGSGTRLTVV.

The CDR3 nucleotides are TGCGCCAGCAGCTTGGTCGGGACAAAGGAGGAAAAACTGTTTTTT. It codes for CASSLVGTKEEKLFF. The chain uses TRBV5-1 and TRBJ1-4, with D tentatively TRBD1 (6 bases). Germline CDR1 and CDR2: SGHRS and YFSETQ. The CDR3 runs to 15 residues. V dropped 0 bases and J dropped 8 bases, with 14 bases sitting between them.

This chain links TRBV2 with TRBJ2-2, with a possible D match to TRBD2 (6 bases). V shed 2 bases and J shed 4 bases, with 8 bases lying between them. Germline lookup yields CDR1 SNHLY and CDR2 FYNNEI. This CDR3 is 14 amino acids long. The CDR3 nucleotides read TGTGCCAGCAGTGAATTGGAGGGCACCGGGGAGCTGTTTTTT. Encoded protein: CASSELEGTGELFF.

CDR3 nucleotide sequence: TGTGCCAGCGAGACAAGCAATCAGCCCCAGCATTTT. Its translation: CASETSNQPQHF. The chain links TRBV19 to TRBJ1-5; D gene uncertain. The CDR3 length is 12 residues. V was pared by 9 bases and J by 1 base, with 7 bases between. In germline, CDR1 is LNHDA, CDR2 SQIVND (reference sequence).

The chain links TRBV27 to TRBJ2-1, with TRBD1 matching over 9 bases. After removal of 5 bases from V and 0 bases from J, the junction contained 5 bases not matched to a gene. Germline V gene data show CDR1 as MNHEY and CDR2 as SMNVEV (reference sequence). This CDR3 has 16 residues. For the CDR3, the DNA is TGTGCCAGCAGTCCAACGACAGGGGGCTCCTACAATGAGCAGTTCTTC. It yields the protein CASSPTTGGSYNEQFF.

CDR3 in DNA: TGTGCCAGCGTGTCAGCAGGGGACTATGGCTACACCTTC. Protein: CASVSAGDYGYTF. The V and J genes are TRBV6-5 and TRBJ1-2; TRBD1 is a possible D gene (6 bases). Trimming removed 8 bases from V and 3 bases from J, with 13 bases in between. CDR1 MNHEY and CDR2 SVGAGI come from the germline V gene. This CDR3 is built from 13 residues.

This rearrangement joins TRBV15 to TRBJ2-5; D not certain. V lost 1 base, J lost 1 base, and 13 bases lay in between. CDR1 LNHNV and CDR2 YYDKDF come from the germline V gene (reference sequence). CDR3 length: 16 residues. CDR3 coding DNA: TGTGCCACCAGCAGAGGAGCCAGCGCACTCCAAGAGACCCAGTACTTC. Residues: CATSRGASALQETQYF.

This clone has more than one count but fewer than ten. The chain combines TRBV6-2 or TRBV6-3 with TRBJ1-1; 9 nucleotides agree with TRBD1. After removal of 4 bases from V and 5 bases from J, the junction contained 8 bases not matched to a gene. There are 15 residues in the CDR3. From germline, CDR1 is MNHEY and CDR2 SVGEGT. CDR3 residues: CASSFPGTGRTEAFF. Written as DNA, the CDR3 is TGTGCCAGCAGTTTCCCCGGGACAGGGAGAACTGAAGCTTTCTTT.

The J gene is TRBJ1-1, the V gene TRBV6-5; 8 nucleotides match TRBD1. J lost 5 bases, V lost 1 base, and 3 bases had no gene match. The CDR3 has 14 amino acids. CDR1 MNHEY and CDR2 SVGAGI come from the germline V gene. The CDR3 loop reads CASSYYRGATEAFF. In nucleotides, the CDR3 is TGTGCCAGCAGTTACTACAGGGGGGCTACTGAAGCTTTCTTT.

This clone was picked up a small number of times. V and J are TRBV25-1 and TRBJ1-2, with 7 positions matching TRBD1. The V and J ends lost 8 bases and 8 bases, in that order; junction bases with no gene match: 5. From germline, CDR1 is MGHDK and CDR2 SYGVNS. This CDR3 has 11 amino acids. The CDR3 region is CASLNRGGYTF. CDR3 coding DNA: TGTGCCAGCCTGAACAGGGGCGGCTACACCTTC.

The chain carries TRBV4-1 and TRBJ2-3; D uncertain. V was clipped by 1 base and J by 2 bases, with 7 bases between them. The CDR3 is 14 residues long. CDR1 and CDR2 (germline): MGHRA, YSYEKL. CDR3 in amino acids: CASSQGLHTDTQYF. CDR3 sequence (DNA): TGCGCCAGCAGCCAAGGACTCCACACAGATACGCAGTATTTT.

The rearrangement links TRBV25-1 to TRBJ1-6, with a possible D match to TRBD1 (5 bases). The CDR3 extends over 16 amino acids. The V end was cut by 4 bases, the J end by 7 bases, with 17 bases between. In germline, CDR1 is MGHDK, CDR2 SYGVNS. The CDR3 region has the DNA TGTGCCAGCAGTGGCCCCCCGGGGGATTGGAATTCACCCCTCCACTTT. Protein: CASSGPPGDWNSPLHF.

This chain uses TRBV9 with TRBJ1-4; 7 nucleotides agree with TRBD1. The CDR3 totals 15 residues. Germline CDR1 SGDLS, CDR2 YYNGEE. J lost 4 bases, V lost 3 bases, and 6 bases had no gene match. The CDR3 DNA is TGTGCCAGCAGCGCCGGGACAGCCTTTAATGAAAAACTGTTTTTT. Amino acids: CASSAGTAFNEKLFF. Full variable domain (missing parts from reference TRBV9 and TRBJ1-4): DSGVTQTPKHLITATGQRVTLRCSPRSGDLSVYWYQQSLDQGLQFLIQYYNGEERAKGNILERFSAQQFPDLHSELNLSSLELGDSALYFCASSAGTAFNEKLFFGSGTQLSVL.